This is a list of T cell receptor beta chains from one sample in a study of graft-versus-host responses after intestinal transplantation. Data came from immunoSEQ multiplex PCR; TCRdb stores just in-frame clones and leaves some out. The data show roughly 4,500 clones, about 65% seen once. The sample here was ileum tissue, taken 17 days after transplant. These receptors came from a human patient who received an intestinal transplant, so some T cells may come from the graft donor. The CDR3 runs from the conserved cysteine through the conserved F or W. Each record gives: V gene, J gene, clone size, D gene, CDR3 length, CDR3 protein, CDR3 DNA. The D gene is left open where the match is weak. Clone sizes are given selectively: once, few, many, or a class where the clone is expanded.

TRBV2	TRBJ2-2	few	TRBD2	15	CASREGLAYTGELFF	TGTGCCAGCAGGGAGGGACTAGCCTACACCGGGGAGCTGTTTTTT
TRBV4-2	TRBJ1-6	NA	TRBD1	15	CASGPESGGNSPLHF	TGTGCCAGCGGCCCAGAATCAGGGGGCAATTCACCCCTCCACTTT
TRBV13	TRBJ1-5	NA	NA	14	CASSLGKGLQPQHF	TGTGCCAGCAGCTTAGGGAAGGGGCTTCAGCCCCAGCATTTT
TRBV18	TRBJ2-5	NA	NA	14	CASSPVNTQETQYF	TGTGCCAGCTCACCGGTTAACACGCAAGAGACCCAGTACTTC
TRBV27	TRBJ2-1	NA	TRBD2	19	CASSLSGLAGGYPYNEQFF	TGTGCCAGCAGTTTATCTGGACTAGCGGGGGGCTATCCATACAATGAGCAGTTCTTC
TRBV7-2	TRBJ2-3	NA	NA	17	CASSLAPVLRGTDTQYF	TGTGCCAGCAGCTTAGCCCCAGTCTTGCGGGGCACAGATACGCAGTATTTT
TRBV7-2	TRBJ2-5	NA	NA	15	CASSLMTRRQETQYF	TGTGCCAGCAGCTTAATGACTAGAAGGCAAGAGACCCAGTACTTC
TRBV6-6	TRBJ2-1	NA	TRBD1	16	CASSYSRDRGYNEQFF	TGTGCCAGCAGTTACTCGAGGGACAGGGGGTACAATGAGCAGTTCTTC
TRBV7-1	TRBJ1-2	NA	NA	17	CASSGPGNEGKTYGYTF	TGTGCCAGCAGCGGCCCAGGTAACGAGGGAAAGACCTATGGCTACACCTTC
TRBV15	TRBJ2-5	NA	NA	14	CATSREAQGETQYF	TGTGCCACCAGCAGAGAAGCTCAGGGGGAGACCCAGTACTTC
TRBV19	TRBJ1-1	NA	NA	12	CASSEQDTEAFF	TGTGCCAGTAGTGAACAAGACACTGAAGCTTTCTTT
TRBV2	TRBJ1-5	NA	NA	14	CASSVDSGNQPQHF	TGTGCCAGCAGTGTAGACTCGGGCAATCAGCCCCAGCATTTT
TRBV2	TRBJ2-1	NA	TRBD2	14	CASRPGLGSNEQFF	TGTGCCAGCAGGCCGGGACTAGGGTCAAATGAGCAGTTCTTC
TRBV9	TRBJ2-1	NA	NA	14	CASSGGFSYNEQFF	TGTGCCAGCAGCGGCGGCTTCTCCTACAATGAGCAGTTCTTC
TRBV9	TRBJ2-5	few	NA	14	CASSVGSGKETQYF	TGTGCCAGCAGCGTAGGGTCAGGGAAAGAGACCCAGTACTTC
TRBV7-8	TRBJ2-2	NA	NA	14	CASSLQGNTGELFF	TGTGCCAGCAGCTTACAGGGGAACACCGGGGAGCTGTTTTTT
TRBV10-3	TRBJ1-4	NA	NA	13	CAASGRYNEKLFF	TGTGCCGCCTCGGGGAGATATAATGAAAAACTGTTTTTT
TRBV5-6	TRBJ2-3	NA	TRBD2	15	CASSLAGGGTDTQYF	TGTGCCAGCAGCTTGGCCGGGGGAGGGACAGATACGCAGTATTTT
TRBV7-9	TRBJ1-6	NA	NA	13	CASSWEGDSPLHF	TGTGCCAGCAGCTGGGAGGGGGATTCACCCCTCCACTTT
TRBV4-2	TRBJ1-2	NA	TRBD1	19	CASSQDYLGTVLEGYGYTF	TGTGCCAGCAGCCAAGATTATTTGGGGACAGTCTTGGAAGGCTATGGCTACACCTTC
TRBV2	TRBJ1-2	few	TRBD1	15	CASSLATGESYGYTF	TGTGCCAGCAGTTTAGCAACAGGGGAATCCTATGGCTACACCTTC
TRBV27	TRBJ1-3	NA	TRBD1	16	CASSLYGRGDGNTIYF	TGTGCCAGCAGTTTATACGGCAGGGGGGACGGAAACACCATATATTTT
TRBV18	TRBJ1-2	few	NA	16	CASSPNRANFNYGYTF	TGTGCCAGCTCACCAAACAGGGCCAACTTCAACTATGGCTACACCTTC
TRBV28	TRBJ2-5	NA	NA	15	CASTPGGGEAETQYF	TGTGCCAGCACTCCTGGAGGGGGGGAGGCGGAGACCCAGTACTTC
TRBV30	TRBJ1-5	NA	TRBD1	15	CAWSSQGVANQPQHF	TGTGCCTGGAGTTCTCAGGGGGTGGCCAATCAGCCCCAGCATTTT
TRBV1	TRBJ2-5	NA	NA	16	CTSSQLLRGSKETQYF	TGCACCAGCAGCCAACTTCTGAGGGGGTCCAAGGAGACCCAGTACTTC
TRBV29-1	TRBJ1-2	NA	TRBD1	15	CSVEGDSTGDYGYTF	TGCAGCGTTGAAGGGGACAGTACAGGGGACTATGGCTACACCTTC
TRBV16	TRBJ1-2	few	NA	13	CASSPDTNYGYTF	TGTGCCAGCAGTCCGGACACAAACTATGGCTACACCTTC
TRBV6-4	TRBJ2-3	NA	TRBD2	15	CASSDSTSGGDTQYF	TGTGCCAGCAGTGACTCGACTAGCGGGGGGGATACGCAGTATTTT
TRBV11-2	TRBJ2-2	NA	TRBD1	14	CASSKQQGGGELFF	TGTGCCAGCAGCAAGCAACAGGGGGGCGGGGAGCTGTTTTTT
TRBV9	TRBJ2-4	NA	TRBD2	17	CASSVDPGGAAKNIQYF	TGTGCCAGCAGCGTAGACCCGGGGGGGGCCGCCAAAAACATTCAGTACTTC
TRBV27	TRBJ2-4	NA	TRBD2	14	CASRASGIRNIQYF	TGTGCCAGCAGGGCTAGCGGGATTAGGAACATTCAGTACTTC
TRBV7-2	TRBJ2-3	NA	TRBD2	19	CASSLIAGGLAGGTDTQYF	TGTGCCAGCAGCTTAATAGCCGGGGGACTAGCGGGGGGCACAGATACGCAGTATTTT
TRBV6-5	TRBJ1-3	few	NA	15	CASSSSSRAGNTIYF	TGTGCCAGCAGTTCCTCGAGCAGGGCTGGAAACACCATATATTTT
TRBV30	TRBJ1-1	NA	NA	12	CACSGVKGEAFF	TGTGCCTGCTCAGGGGTAAAGGGTGAAGCTTTCTTT
TRBV28	TRBJ1-2	NA	NA	15	CASSLGGNTNYGYTF	TGTGCCAGCAGTTTGGGCGGGAACACAAACTATGGCTACACCTTC
TRBV4-3	TRBJ2-3	NA	NA	15	CASSPGQTRADTQYF	TGCGCCAGCAGCCCCGGACAGACCCGCGCAGATACGCAGTATTTT
TRBV7-6	TRBJ1-1	few	NA	13	CASSFERDTEAFF	TGTGCCAGCAGCTTCGAGAGGGACACTGAAGCTTTCTTT
TRBV6-6	TRBJ1-1	NA	NA	12	CASSTRHAEAFF	TGTGCCAGCAGTACCCGACATGCTGAAGCTTTCTTT
TRBV10-3	TRBJ2-5	few	TRBD2	13	CAISLGLEETQYF	TGTGCCATCAGTCTAGGACTAGAGGAGACCCAGTACTTC
TRBV7-6	TRBJ1-2	NA	NA	15	CASSPAGASGYGYTF	TGTGCCAGCAGCCCGGCGGGGGCTTCGGGGTATGGCTACACCTTC
TRBV28	TRBJ1-2	once	NA	13	CASSFGPNYGYTF	TGTGCCAGCAGTTTTGGGCCTAACTATGGCTACACCTTC
TRBV18	TRBJ1-5	NA	TRBD1	17	CASSPNGQGAGNQPQHF	TGTGCCAGCTCACCTAACGGACAGGGGGCTGGAAATCAGCCCCAGCATTTT
TRBV7-9	TRBJ1-1	NA	NA	12	CASSLQNTEAFF	TGTGCCAGCAGCTTACAGAACACTGAAGCTTTCTTT
TRBV30	TRBJ1-5	NA	TRBD1	14	CAWSVPAGGRPQHF	TGTGCCTGGAGTGTACCGGCAGGGGGGAGGCCCCAGCATTTT
TRBV7-8	TRBJ2-1	NA	NA	20	CASSAQARVWRDSSYNEQFF	TGTGCCAGCAGCGCACAAGCCAGGGTTTGGAGGGATAGCTCCTACAATGAGCAGTTCTTC
TRBV6-6	TRBJ1-6	NA	TRBD1	15	CASRQTGDGRSPLHF	TGTGCCAGCAGGCAAACAGGGGACGGTCGTTCACCCCTCCACTTT
TRBV27	TRBJ1-1	NA	NA	13	CASSLQGRTEAFF	TGTGCCAGCAGTTTACAGGGTAGGACTGAAGCTTTCTTT
TRBV5-6	TRBJ2-3	NA	TRBD1	13	CASSRTGADTQYF	TGTGCCAGCAGCAGGACAGGGGCAGATACGCAGTATTTT